One and the same sample provided the 9 T cell receptor beta chains below, sequenced in a study of T cells in tumors after PD-1 blockade. The table came from immunoSEQ multiplex PCR; TCRdb's copy has only in-frame clones and leaves some out. The table has 61,000 or so clones, around four fifths seen once. This specimen was PBMCs, taken before anti-PD-1 treatment. These receptors all stem from a human donor with basal cell carcinoma.

The rearrangement uses TRBV30 and TRBJ2-7; D is unresolved. The V gene lost 1 base and the J gene lost 6 bases, with 7 bases spanning the gap. Germline lookup yields CDR1 GTSNPN and CDR2 SVGIG (reference sequence). The CDR3 is made up of 11 amino acids. CDR3 sequence reads: CAWSGFGEQYF. The CDR3 DNA follows: TGTGCCTGGAGTGGCTTTGGCGAGCAGTACTTC.

The chain links TRBV7-9 to TRBJ2-5, with D possibly being TRBD1 (5 bases). V lost 2 bases and J lost 5, with 9 bases in between. CDR1 and CDR2 (germline): SEHNR, FQNEAQ (reference sequence). The CDR3 covers 13 residues. CDR3 region: CASSLTGWETQYF. CDR3 DNA sequence: TGTGCCAGCAGCTTAACAGGCTGGGAGACCCAGTACTTC.

The genes are TRBV15 and TRBJ1-5; D is undetermined. V shed 1 base and J shed 5 bases, with 9 bases lying between them. This CDR3 comprises 14 residues. Per the germline V gene, CDR1 is LNHNV and CDR2 is YYDKDF (reference sequence). This CDR3 is CATSRAGSYQPQHF. CDR3 DNA sequence: TGTGCCACCAGCAGAGCTGGGAGTTATCAGCCCCAGCATTTT. The whole variable domain, remainder taken from reference TRBV15 and TRBJ1-5, is DAMVIQNPRYQVTQFGKPVTLSCSQTLNHNVMYWYQQKSSQAPKLLFHYYDKDFNNEADTPDNFQSRRPNTSFCFLDIRSPGLGDTAMYLCATSRAGSYQPQHFGDGTRLSIL.

The J gene is TRBJ1-1, the V gene TRBV2, with TRBD1 matching over 9 bases. CDR1 is SNHLY and CDR2 is FYNNEI in the germline V gene. V gave up 8 bases and J gave up 4 bases; unmatched junction bases: 2. The CDR3 length is 12 residues. The CDR3 loop reads CASETGGTEAFF. The DNA for the CDR3 is TGTGCCAGCGAGACAGGGGGCACTGAAGCTTTCTTT. The full variable domain, with the rest looked up from reference TRBV2 and TRBJ1-1, is EPEVTQTPSHQVTQMGQEVILRCVPISNHLYFYWYRQILGQKVEFLVSFYNNEISEKSEIFDDQFSVERPDGSNFTLKIRSTKLEDSAMYFCASETGGTEAFFGQGTRLTVV.

This rearrangement joins TRBV4-2 to TRBJ1-5; a possible D gene is TRBD1 (6 bases). CDR1 and CDR2 from the germline V gene are LGHNA and YNFKEQ. The CDR3 contains 14 residues. Trimming stripped 6 bases from V and 3 bases from J, with 12 bases between. The CDR3 here is CASRGDNTNQPQHF. In nucleotides, the CDR3 is TGTGCCAGCAGGGGGGACAATACCAATCAGCCCCAGCATTTT.

The V and J genes are TRBV5-1 and TRBJ1-1, with D possibly matching TRBD1 (5 bases). The CDR3 contains 15 residues. The V gene's germline CDR1 is SGHRS and CDR2 YFSETQ. The germline V and J ends were trimmed by 4 bases and 2 bases, with 15 bases remaining between them. CDR3 nucleotides: TGCGCCAGCAGCCCCCCCCGGGGCCAAAACACTGAAGCTTTCTTT. Protein: CASSPPRGQNTEAFF. Filled out from reference TRBV5-1 and TRBJ1-1, the complete variable domain reads KAGVTQTPRYLIKTRGQQVTLSCSPISGHRSVSWYQQTPGQGLQFLFEYFSETQRNKGNFPGRFSGRQFSNSRSEMNVSTLELGDSALYLCASSPPRGQNTEAFFGQGTRLTVV.

J is TRBJ2-5 and V is TRBV15; 7 bases agree with TRBD2. This CDR3 region has 15 residues. CDR1 and CDR2 (germline): LNHNV, YYDKDF (reference sequence). V was clipped by 0 bases and J by 5 bases; unmatched bases: 6. CDR3 in amino acids: CATSRDGRGGETQYF. The CDR3 DNA reads as TGTGCCACCAGCAGAGATGGGAGGGGAGGGGAGACCCAGTACTTC.

This chain's CDR3 is CASSWETTSRSGNTIYF. CDR3 in DNA: TGTGCCAGCAGTTGGGAGACCACTTCTAGGTCTGGAAACACCATATATTTT. The chain uses TRBV2 and TRBJ1-3; no clear D gene. Germline CDR1 reads SNHLY; CDR2 reads FYNNEI. CDR3 length equals 17 residues. V was shortened by 5 bases and J by 1 base, with 18 bases between the two germline ends.

The J gene is TRBJ2-2, the V gene TRBV5-5; D may be TRBD2 (6 bases). V lost 2 bases to trimming and J lost 6 bases, with 8 bases between them. Germline CDR1 is SGHKS and CDR2 is YYEKEE (reference sequence). CDR3 length equals 13 residues. This chain's CDR3 is CASSFRGSGELFF. The CDR3 DNA is TGTGCCAGCAGCTTCCGGGGGTCCGGGGAGCTGTTTTTT.